Below, 5 T cell receptor beta chains from the same sample are listed, as sequenced in a study of CD8 T cells in Susac syndrome. RNA was extracted with the RNeasy kit, and a quantity of 0.5 to 1 ug was reverse transcribed using random hexamers. Using its own MiXCR run on the immunoSEQ multiplex PCR reads, TCRdb lists one record per CDR3 protein. The table lists some 150,000 distinct CDR3 sequences, about 95% of them singletons. Sequenced: CD4+ T cells from PBMCs. The receptors come from a human donor with Susac syndrome.

In its sample, this clonotype was seen once. The V and J genes are TRBV5-1 and TRBJ2-7; 8 nucleotides agree with TRBD1. CDR1 and CDR2 (germline): SGHRS, YFSETQ. The V and J ends lost 0 bases and 2 bases, in that order; junction bases with no gene match: 7. The CDR3 sequence is 16 residues long. CDR3 region: CASSLDGQGPTYEQYF. Here the CDR3 DNA reads TGCGCCAGCAGCTTGGACGGACAGGGCCCCACCTACGAGCAGTACTTC.

The chain links TRBV20-1 to TRBJ2-7; tentatively, D is TRBD1 or TRBD2 (5 bases each). Per germline, CDR1 DFQATT and CDR2 SNEGSKA (reference sequence). The CDR3 extends over 14 amino acids. Trimming stripped 0 bases from V and 2 bases from J, with 11 bases between. In nucleotides, the CDR3 is TGCAGTGCTAGAGATGGGACGGCAACCTACGAGCAGTACTTC. It translates to CSARDGTATYEQYF.

V usage is TRBV12-3 or TRBV12-4 and J usage is TRBJ1-2; D remains unclear. The V end was cut by 2 bases, the J end by 4 bases, with 5 bases between. CDR3 length: 12 amino acids. The CDR3 region has the DNA TGTGCCAGCAGTTTAACAGTCTATGGCTACACCTTC. It translates to CASSLTVYGYTF.

The chain has TRBV29-1 and TRBJ1-1; D call uncertain. CDR3 length: 10 residues. CDR1 and CDR2 from the germline V gene are SQVTM and ANQGSEA. The CDR3 coding sequence is TGCAACGCCATCGGAGTAGAGGCTTTCTTT. It encodes CNAIGVEAFF.

The J gene is TRBJ2-1, the V gene TRBV29-1, with 7 nucleotides matching TRBD1. Germline V gene data show CDR1 as SQVTM and CDR2 as ANQGSEA. Germline trimming cut 1 base from V and 8 bases from J; bases unmatched to any gene: 8. There are 14 residues in the CDR3. In DNA form, the CDR3 reads TGCAGCGTTGAAGCACGGGACAGTGGGGATGAGCAGTTCTTC. Amino acids: CSVEARDSGDEQFF.